The 13 T cell receptor beta chains reported below all come from one sample, sequenced in a study of T cells in Graves' hyperthyroidism and ophthalmopathy. The source material, RNA transcripts, was used to amplify TCR beta CDR3 regions. The TCR CDR3 first-round RT-PCR relied on the HTBI primer set. TCRdb reanalysed the multiplex PCR reads using MiXCR and keeps one entry per CDR3 protein. This sample carries a few hundred thousand distinct CDR3 sequences, roughly 46% of them seen once, and the ten largest clones take around 8%. Input material: peripheral blood or thyroid tissue (not recorded which). These receptors all come from a young woman with Graves' hyperthyroidism.

About this clonotype itself: Lacking the conserved final phenylalanine or tryptophan, this CDR3 likely reflects a read error. The DNA is left out, because the CDR3 cannot be placed on it with certainty; the CDR3 is given as TCRdb lists it. The V and J genes are TRBV7-2 and TRBJ2-7; the DNA was not used to check the table's D call, TRBD1. Germline V gene lookup returns CDR1 SGHTA and CDR2 FQGNSA. The CDR3 length is 14 residues, termini included. The CDR3 protein is CASSHSGTGDVVFS.

This clonotype was observed many times. The chain combines TRBV4-3 with TRBJ1-1, with a tentative D call TRBD1 (6 bases). The CDR3 extends over 16 amino acids. CDR1 is LGHNA, CDR2 YSLEER, per germline. V gave up 0 bases and J gave up 6 bases, with 17 bases separating them. CDR3 amino acids: CASSQERWTEGPEAFF. The CDR3 coding sequence is TGCGCCAGCAGCCAAGAGAGATGGACAGAAGGTCCTGAAGCTTTCTTT.

This sequence joins TRBV5-1 and TRBJ2-2; TRBD2 matches at 10 bases. This CDR3 has 18 amino acids. The germline CDR1 and CDR2 sequences are SGHRS and YFSETQ. J was trimmed by 0 bases and V by 1 base; bases with no gene match: 6. The CDR3 coding sequence is TGCGCCAGCAGCTTGTTGCGGACTAGCGGAACGAACACCGGGGAGCTGTTTTTT. Translating gives CASSLLRTSGTNTGELFF. Together with reference TRBV5-1 and TRBJ2-2, the CDR3 gives the full variable domain: KAGVTQTPRYLIKTRGQQVTLSCSPISGHRSVSWYQQTPGQGLQFLFEYFSETQRNKGNFPGRFSGRQFSNSRSEMNVSTLELGDSALYLCASSLLRTSGTNTGELFFGEGSRLTVL.

Note on this clonotype: With a much larger clone just one base away, this may be a read error. J is TRBJ1-2 and V is TRBV6-6; no definite D call. There are 14 residues in the CDR3. Germline CDR1 is MNHNY and CDR2 is SVGAGI (reference sequence). This CDR3 reads CGSSDPSRNYGYTF. Written as DNA, the CDR3 is TGTGGCAGCAGTGATCCCTCCAGGAACTATGGCTACACCTTC.

This clonotype was detected ten times or more. The V gene is TRBV20-1, the J gene TRBJ2-7; 10 nucleotides agree with TRBD2. The CDR3 has 14 amino acids. CDR1 is DFQATT and CDR2 is SNEGSKA in the germline V gene (reference sequence). Trimming removed 3 bases from V and 5 bases from J; junction bases left unmatched: 7. CDR3 in amino acids: CSASLAGVGDEQYF. CDR3 nucleotide sequence: TGCAGTGCTAGCCTAGCGGGAGTAGGAGACGAGCAGTACTTC.

CDR3 region: CASSLEHPYEQYF. In DNA form, the CDR3 reads TGTGCCAGCAGCTTGGAACACCCCTACGAGCAGTACTTC. This sequence joins TRBV5-8 and TRBJ2-7, with D uncertain. With 0 bases removed from V and 2 bases from J, the gap between germline ends came to 6 bases. Germline CDR1 SGHTS, CDR2 YDEGEE. The CDR3 is 13 residues long.

This clonotype was counted at least ten times. The rearrangement uses TRBV5-1 and TRBJ2-7, with D maybe TRBD2 (6 bases). The CDR3 runs to 14 residues. V was trimmed by 3 bases and J by 4 bases, leaving 14 bases between them. The germline V gene has CDR1 SGHRS and CDR2 YFSETQ. The CDR3 region is CASSYRDFLYEQYF. In DNA, the CDR3 is TGCGCCAGCAGCTACCGGGACTTCCTTTACGAGCAGTACTTC.

The gene calls are TRBV12-3 or TRBV12-4 and TRBJ2-3; a weak D match, TRBD2 (5 bases). V shed 6 bases and J shed 2 bases, with 15 bases lying between them. The CDR3 spans 15 residues. The CDR3 is CASSSWTAPTDTQYF. The CDR3 DNA reads as TGTGCCAGCAGCTCCTGGACTGCACCCACAGATACGCAGTATTTT.

In this sample, this clonotype turned up many times. The rearrangement joins TRBV28 to TRBJ1-1; TRBD1 aligns across 9 bases. The CDR3 length is 15 residues. Trimming at V came to 5 bases and at J to 0 bases, leaving 4 bases not matched to a gene. Germline CDR1 and CDR2: MDHEN and SYDVKM. CDR3 amino acids: CASSTQGAVNTEAFF. DNA for the CDR3: TGTGCCAGCAGTACACAGGGGGCGGTGAACACTGAAGCTTTCTTT.

The table lists this clonotype with many counts. The chain joins TRBV20-1 to TRBJ1-5; D is undetermined. Germline V gene data show CDR1 as DFQATT and CDR2 as SNEGSKA (reference sequence). The CDR3 is made up of 15 amino acids. Trimming left V 2 bases short and J 0 bases short, with 11 bases between. CDR3 residues: CSARKPWASNQPQHF. CDR3 in DNA: TGCAGTGCTAGAAAGCCGTGGGCTAGCAATCAGCCCCAGCATTTT.

This clonotype appeared many times. The chain has TRBV29-1 and TRBJ2-7, with D possibly being TRBD1 (6 bases). The CDR3 sequence is 13 residues long. The ends were cut back, 0 bases at V and 2 bases at J, with 8 bases in the middle. Germline V lookup: CDR1 SQVTM, CDR2 ANQGSEA. Written as DNA, the CDR3 is TGCAGCGTTGAAGAGGGGGCCGCCTACGAGCAGTACTTC. This translates into CSVEEGAAYEQYF.

V is TRBV7-2 and J is TRBJ1-1; D possibly corresponds to TRBD1 (5 bases). V was shortened by 9 bases and J by 7 bases, with 15 bases between the two germline ends. The germline CDR1 and CDR2 sequences are SGHTA and FQGNSA. The CDR3 is made up of 12 amino acids. The CDR3 is CASSGPSNEAFF. The CDR3 bases are TGTGCCAGTTCGGGACCGAGCAATGAAGCTTTCTTT. The variable domain in full, completed from reference TRBV7-2 and TRBJ1-1, reads GAGVSQSPSNKVTEKGKDVELRCDPISGHTALYWYRQSLGQGLEFLIYFQGNSAPDKSGLPSDRFSAERTGGSVSTLTIQRTQQEDSAVYLCASSGPSNEAFFGQGTRLTVV.

There are many counts of this clonotype. The chain links TRBV11-3 to TRBJ2-5; D is unclear. The CDR3 runs 13 residues. Germline values: CDR1 SGHNT, CDR2 YENEEA. The V end was cut by 3 bases, the J end by 5 bases, with 10 bases between. The DNA of the CDR3 is TGTGCCAGCAGCTTGTCGGATTTTGAGACCCAGTACTTC. Residues: CASSLSDFETQYF.